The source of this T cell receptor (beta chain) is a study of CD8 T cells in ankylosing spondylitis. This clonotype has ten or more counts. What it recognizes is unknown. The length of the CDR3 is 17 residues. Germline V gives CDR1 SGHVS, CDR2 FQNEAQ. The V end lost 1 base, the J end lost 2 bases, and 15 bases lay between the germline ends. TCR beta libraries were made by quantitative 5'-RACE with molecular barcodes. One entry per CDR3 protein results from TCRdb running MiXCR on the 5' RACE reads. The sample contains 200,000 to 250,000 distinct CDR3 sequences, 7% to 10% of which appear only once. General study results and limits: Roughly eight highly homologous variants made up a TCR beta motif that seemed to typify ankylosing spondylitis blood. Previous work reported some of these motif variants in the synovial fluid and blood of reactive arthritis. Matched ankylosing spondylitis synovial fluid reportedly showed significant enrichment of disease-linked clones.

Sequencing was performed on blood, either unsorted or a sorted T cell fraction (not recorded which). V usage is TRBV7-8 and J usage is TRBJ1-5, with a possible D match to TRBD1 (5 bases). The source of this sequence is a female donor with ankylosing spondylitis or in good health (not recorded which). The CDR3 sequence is CASSLVSLGRGNQPQHF. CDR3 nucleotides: TGTGCCAGCAGCTTAGTATCTTTGGGGCGAGGCAATCAGCCCCAGCATTTT.